This T cell receptor beta chain was recovered during a study of blood T cells in healthy people across ages. Study-level points and caveats: TCR beta diversity, measured per million T cells, fell in a roughly linear way with age. Diversity estimates drawn from one million T cells were deemed underestimates.

Combining a sample-barcoded 5' primer with a J-beta primer mix, a second PCR ran for about 6 to 11 cycles. TCRdb redid the calling of the 5' RACE reads with MiXCR, one entry per CDR3 protein. The sample carries about 1.4 million distinct CDR3 sequences, 45% to 70% recorded once. Remarks on this clonotype: Antigen specificity is unknown.

Germline V gives CDR1 MNHEY, CDR2 SVGEGT. The CDR3 has 14 amino acids. The chain links TRBV6-2 or TRBV6-3 to TRBJ2-4; D is perhaps TRBD1 or TRBD2 (5 bases each). The end of the DNA fits TRBJ2-7 better, so the J call may be wrong. Sequencing used blood. The clonotype was recovered from a young man in good health. CDR3 nucleotide sequence: TGTGCCAGCAGTTACTTTGGGGGAGCCTACGAGCAGTACTTC. Protein: CASSYFGGAYEQYF.